The rows below give T cell receptor beta chains drawn from one sample of a study of beta chain features in type 1 diabetes. The repertoire was sequenced with immunoSEQ multiplex PCR; TCRdb's copy has only in-frame clones and lacks some. The sample shows around 310,000 clones, roughly 14% of them seen only once. The source material was naive CD4+ T cells from blood. These receptors were obtained from a woman aged 18 to 35 with type 1 diabetes. The CDR3 runs from the conserved cysteine through the conserved F or W. D genes are given only for firm matches. Some rows mark clone size as missing; the rest say once, few, many or name a class of expanded clone.

v_call	clone_size	d_call	j_call	cdr3_aa	cdr3_nt
TRBV28	.	.	TRBJ1-2	CASSLYRGGNYGYTF	TGTGCCAGCAGTTTATACCGAGGCGGGAACTATGGCTACACCTTC
TRBV28	many	.	TRBJ2-7	CASGAYEQYF	TGTGCCAGCGGGGCTTACGAGCAGTACTTC
TRBV28	.	TRBD1	TRBJ1-1	CASIPPGQGPGEAFF	TGTGCCAGCATTCCGCCGGGACAGGGTCCGGGTGAAGCTTTCTTT
TRBV4-3	few	TRBD1	TRBJ1-4	CASSHLDRAEKLFF	TGCGCCAGCAGCCACCTGGACAGGGCGGAAAAACTGTTTTTT
TRBV18	.	.	TRBJ1-1	CASSSLVEAFF	TGTGCCAGCTCGTCCTTAGTTGAAGCTTTCTTT
TRBV30	.	.	TRBJ2-3	CAWSGRVTQYF	TGTGCCTGGAGTGGTAGAGTTACGCAGTATTTT
TRBV6-6	few	.	TRBJ2-7	CASSYSGPEQYF	TGTGCCAGCAGTTACTCCGGTCCAGAGCAGTACTTC
TRBV29-1	few	.	TRBJ1-4	CSVQQRFNEKLFF	TGCAGCGTGCAACAACGATTCAATGAAAAACTGTTTTTT
TRBV30	few	.	TRBJ2-5	CAWRPEETQYF	TGTGCCTGGAGACCGGAGGAGACCCAGTACTTC
TRBV9	.	.	TRBJ1-3	CASSSGTANTIYF	TGTGCCAGCAGCAGCGGGACGGCGAACACCATATATTTT
TRBV5-1	.	.	TRBJ1-5	CASSQTTGVNQPQHF	TGCGCCAGCAGCCAAACCACGGGGGTGAATCAGCCCCAGCATTTT
TRBV30	.	.	TRBJ2-5	CAWSVRQTQETQYF	TGTGCCTGGAGTGTAAGGCAGACTCAAGAGACCCAGTACTTC
TRBV29-1	.	.	TRBJ2-1	CSVGPGPGRYNEQFF	TGCAGCGTTGGTCCCGGACCAGGGAGGTACAATGAGCAGTTCTTC
TRBV28	.	TRBD1	TRBJ2-5	CASSLRQGHQETQYF	TGTGCCAGCAGTTTACGACAGGGCCACCAGGAGACCCAGTACTTC
TRBV30	.	.	TRBJ1-4	CAGHTEKLFF	TGTGCCGGACACACCGAAAAACTGTTTTTT
TRBV7-6	.	.	TRBJ2-7	CASSLESSSHYEQYF	TGTGCCAGCAGCTTAGAGTCTAGCAGCCATTACGAGCAGTACTTC
TRBV7-2	few	TRBD2	TRBJ2-3	CASSLVRAGGKRDTQYF	TGTGCCAGCAGCTTAGTGCGAGCGGGAGGAAAACGAGATACGCAGTATTTT
TRBV6-5	few	.	TRBJ1-1	CASRTDRLNTEAFF	TGTGCCAGCAGAACCGACAGGCTGAACACTGAAGCTTTCTTT
TRBV28	few	.	TRBJ1-5	CASTWGQGNQPQHF	TGTGCCAGCACCTGGGGGCAGGGCAATCAGCCCCAGCATTTT
TRBV7-2	.	.	TRBJ2-3	CASRRTGTDTQYF	TGTGCCAGCAGACGGACAGGCACAGATACGCAGTATTTT
TRBV25-1	.	.	TRBJ2-5	CASSDFKQFKRTQYF	TGTGCCAGCAGTGATTTTAAACAGTTCAAGAGAACCCAGTACTTC
TRBV28	.	.	TRBJ2-3	CASSLLTDTQYF	TGTGCCAGCAGTTTACTCACAGATACGCAGTATTTT
TRBV7-2	few	TRBD2	TRBJ2-1	CASSLGGGEQFF	TGTGCCAGCAGCTTAGGCGGGGGTGAGCAGTTCTTC
TRBV28	few	.	TRBJ1-2	CASSLPRTEGYTF	TGTGCCAGCAGTTTACCAAGGACTGAGGGCTACACCTTC
TRBV5-1	.	.	TRBJ2-1	CASSFGGDYNEQFF	TGCGCCAGCAGCTTCGGCGGGGACTACAATGAGCAGTTCTTC
TRBV25-1	.	.	TRBJ1-5	CASSEWGTNQPQHF	TGTGCCAGCAGTGAATGGGGCACGAATCAGCCCCAGCATTTT
TRBV14	.	TRBD1	TRBJ2-1	CASSRDRGVWTYNEQFF	TGTGCCAGCAGCCGGGACAGGGGGGTTTGGACCTACAATGAGCAGTTCTTC
TRBV7-2	few	.	TRBJ2-5	CASSLEGAETQYF	TGTGCCAGCAGCTTAGAAGGGGCCGAGACCCAGTACTTC
TRBV18	few	.	TRBJ2-2	CASSPPGGPGELFF	TGTGCCAGCTCACCACCGGGGGGACCCGGGGAGCTGTTTTTT
TRBV29-1	.	.	TRBJ2-5	CSLRTTAEQETQYF	TGCAGCCTGAGGACTACGGCGGAACAAGAGACCCAGTACTTC